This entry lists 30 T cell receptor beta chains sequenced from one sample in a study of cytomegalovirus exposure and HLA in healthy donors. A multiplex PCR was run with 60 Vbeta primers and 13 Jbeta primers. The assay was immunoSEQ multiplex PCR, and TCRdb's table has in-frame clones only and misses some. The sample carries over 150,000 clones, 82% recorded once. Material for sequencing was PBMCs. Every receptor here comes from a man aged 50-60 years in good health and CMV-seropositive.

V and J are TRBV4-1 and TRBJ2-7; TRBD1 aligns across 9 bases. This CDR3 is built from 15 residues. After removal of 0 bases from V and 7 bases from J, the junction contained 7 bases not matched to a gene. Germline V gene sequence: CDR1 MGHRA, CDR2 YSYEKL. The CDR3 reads CASSQDLGTGWEQYF. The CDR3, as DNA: TGCGCCAGCAGCCAAGATTTGGGGACAGGGTGGGAGCAGTACTTC.

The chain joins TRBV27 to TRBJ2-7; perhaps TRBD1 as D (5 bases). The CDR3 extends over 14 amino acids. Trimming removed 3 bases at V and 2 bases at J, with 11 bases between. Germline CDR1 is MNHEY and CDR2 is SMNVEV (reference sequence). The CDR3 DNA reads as TGTGCCAGCAGTTTCACCCAGGGTCCCTACGAGCAGTACTTC. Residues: CASSFTQGPYEQYF.

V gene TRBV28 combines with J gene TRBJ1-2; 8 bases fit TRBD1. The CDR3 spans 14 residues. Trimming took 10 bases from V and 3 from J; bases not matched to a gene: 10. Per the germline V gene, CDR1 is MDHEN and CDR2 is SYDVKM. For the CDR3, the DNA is TGTGCCACCACCCCAGGGGGCGCGGACTATGGCTACACCTTC. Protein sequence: CATTPGGADYGYTF.

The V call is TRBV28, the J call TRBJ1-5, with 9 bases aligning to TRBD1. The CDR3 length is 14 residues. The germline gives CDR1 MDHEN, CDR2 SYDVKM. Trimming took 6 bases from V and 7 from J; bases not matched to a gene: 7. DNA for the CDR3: TGTGCCAGCAGCCTCGGACAGGGGAGACAGCCCCAGCATTTT. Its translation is CASSLGQGRQPQHF.

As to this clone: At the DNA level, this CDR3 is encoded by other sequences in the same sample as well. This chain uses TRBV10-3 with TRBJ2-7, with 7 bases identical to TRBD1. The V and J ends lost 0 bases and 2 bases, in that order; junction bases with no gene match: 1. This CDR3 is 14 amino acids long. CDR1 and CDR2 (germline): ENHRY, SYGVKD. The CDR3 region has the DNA TGTGCCATCAGTGAGTCGACAGGGACCTACGAGCAGTACTTC. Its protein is CAISESTGTYEQYF.

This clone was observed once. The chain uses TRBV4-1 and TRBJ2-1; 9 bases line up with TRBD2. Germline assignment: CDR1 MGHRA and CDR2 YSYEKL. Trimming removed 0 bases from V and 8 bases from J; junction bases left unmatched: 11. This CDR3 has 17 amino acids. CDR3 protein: CASSQDKGGGAVYEQFF. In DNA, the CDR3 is TGCGCCAGCAGCCAAGATAAGGGCGGGGGGGCTGTTTATGAGCAGTTCTTC.

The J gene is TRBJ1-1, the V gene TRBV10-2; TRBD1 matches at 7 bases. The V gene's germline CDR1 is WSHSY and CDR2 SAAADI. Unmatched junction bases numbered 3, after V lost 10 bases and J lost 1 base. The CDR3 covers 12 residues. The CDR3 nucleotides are TGCGCCACGGGACAGCCGAACACTGAAGCTTTCTTT. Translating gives CATGQPNTEAFF.

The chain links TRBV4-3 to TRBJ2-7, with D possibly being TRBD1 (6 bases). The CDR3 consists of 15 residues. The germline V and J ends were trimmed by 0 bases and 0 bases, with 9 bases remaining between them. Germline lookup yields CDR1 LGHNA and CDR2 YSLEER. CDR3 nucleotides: TGCGCCAGCAGCCAAGATTTGGACAGCTCCTACGAGCAGTACTTC. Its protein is CASSQDLDSSYEQYF.

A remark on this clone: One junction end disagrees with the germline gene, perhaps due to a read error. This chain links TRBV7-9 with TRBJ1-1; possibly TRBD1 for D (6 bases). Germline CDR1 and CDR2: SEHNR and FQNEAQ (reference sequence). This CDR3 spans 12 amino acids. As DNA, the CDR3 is TGTTCCAGCAGTGAACAGGGCTCTGAAGCTTTCTTT. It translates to CSSSEQGSEAFF.

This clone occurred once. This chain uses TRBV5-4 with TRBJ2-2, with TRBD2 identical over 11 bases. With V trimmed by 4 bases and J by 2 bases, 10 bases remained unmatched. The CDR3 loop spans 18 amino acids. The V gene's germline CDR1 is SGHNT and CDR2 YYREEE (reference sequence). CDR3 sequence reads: CASSQDLAGGLNTGELFF. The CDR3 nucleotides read TGTGCCAGCAGCCAAGATCTAGCGGGGGGCCTAAACACCGGGGAGCTGTTTTTT.

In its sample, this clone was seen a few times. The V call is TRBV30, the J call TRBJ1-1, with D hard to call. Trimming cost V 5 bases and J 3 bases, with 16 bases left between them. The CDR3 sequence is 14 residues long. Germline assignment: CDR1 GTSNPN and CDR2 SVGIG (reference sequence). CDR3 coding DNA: TGTGCCTGGCTAAGAGGGTTTCGGTACACTGAAGCTTTCTTT. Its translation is CAWLRGFRYTEAFF.

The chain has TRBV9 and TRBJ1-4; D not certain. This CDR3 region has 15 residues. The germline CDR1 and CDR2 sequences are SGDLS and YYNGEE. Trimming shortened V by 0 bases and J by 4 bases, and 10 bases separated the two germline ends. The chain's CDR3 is CASSVGHGNNEKLFF. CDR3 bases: TGTGCCAGCAGCGTAGGCCACGGTAATAATGAAAAACTGTTTTTT.

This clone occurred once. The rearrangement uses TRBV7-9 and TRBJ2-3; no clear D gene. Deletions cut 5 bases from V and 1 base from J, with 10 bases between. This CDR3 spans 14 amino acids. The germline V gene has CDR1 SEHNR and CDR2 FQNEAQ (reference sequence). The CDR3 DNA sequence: TGTGCCAGCAGCCCCTGGCAGGGCACAGATACGCAGTATTTT. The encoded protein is CASSPWQGTDTQYF.

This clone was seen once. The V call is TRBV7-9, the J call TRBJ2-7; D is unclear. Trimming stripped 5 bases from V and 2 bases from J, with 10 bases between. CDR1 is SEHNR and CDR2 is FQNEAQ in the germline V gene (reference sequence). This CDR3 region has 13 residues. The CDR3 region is CASSPRSAYEQYF. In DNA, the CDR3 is TGTGCCAGCAGCCCTAGGTCGGCCTACGAGCAGTACTTC. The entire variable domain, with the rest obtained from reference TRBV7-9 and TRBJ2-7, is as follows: DTGVSQNPRHKITKRGQNVTFRCDPISEHNRLYWYRQTLGQGPEFLTYFQNEAQLEKSRLLSDRFSAERPKGSFSTLEIQRTEQGDSAMYLCASSPRSAYEQYFGPGTRLTVT.

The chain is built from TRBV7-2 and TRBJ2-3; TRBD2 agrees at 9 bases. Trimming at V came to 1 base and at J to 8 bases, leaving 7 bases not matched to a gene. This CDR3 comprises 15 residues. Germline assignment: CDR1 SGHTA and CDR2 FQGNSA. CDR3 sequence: CASSLGGTSSGTQYF. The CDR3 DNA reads TGTGCCAGCAGCTTAGGGGGGACTAGCTCTGGTACGCAGTATTTT.

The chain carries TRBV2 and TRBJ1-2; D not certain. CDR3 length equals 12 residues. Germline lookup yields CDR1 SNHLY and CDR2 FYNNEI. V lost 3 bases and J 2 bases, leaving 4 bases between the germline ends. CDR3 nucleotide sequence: TGTGCCAGCAGTGACAGAAACTATGGCTACACCTTC. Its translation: CASSDRNYGYTF.

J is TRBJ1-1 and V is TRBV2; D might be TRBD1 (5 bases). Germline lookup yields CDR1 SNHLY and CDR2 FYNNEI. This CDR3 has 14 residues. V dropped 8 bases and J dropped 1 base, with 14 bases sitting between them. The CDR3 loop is CASQPEQANTEAFF. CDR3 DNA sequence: TGTGCCAGCCAACCCGAACAGGCGAACACTGAAGCTTTCTTT.

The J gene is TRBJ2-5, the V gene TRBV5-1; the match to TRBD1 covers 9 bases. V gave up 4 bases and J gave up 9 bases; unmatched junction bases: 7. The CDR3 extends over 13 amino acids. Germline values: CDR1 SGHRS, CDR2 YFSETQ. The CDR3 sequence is CASSMGQGGAQYF. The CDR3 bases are TGCGCCAGCAGCATGGGACAGGGTGGGGCCCAGTACTTC.

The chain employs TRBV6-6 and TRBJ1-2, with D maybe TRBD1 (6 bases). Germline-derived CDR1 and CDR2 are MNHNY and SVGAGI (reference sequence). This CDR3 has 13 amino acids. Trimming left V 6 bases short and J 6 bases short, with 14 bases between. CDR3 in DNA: TGTGCCAGCAGGATGACAGGAATCGATGGCTACACCTTC. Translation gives CASRMTGIDGYTF.

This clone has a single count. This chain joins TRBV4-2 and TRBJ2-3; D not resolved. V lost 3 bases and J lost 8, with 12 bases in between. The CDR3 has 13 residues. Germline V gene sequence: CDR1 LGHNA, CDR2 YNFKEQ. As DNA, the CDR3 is TGTGCCAGCAGCCAGCCTATCGAGGCTACGCAGTATTTT. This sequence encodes CASSQPIEATQYF.

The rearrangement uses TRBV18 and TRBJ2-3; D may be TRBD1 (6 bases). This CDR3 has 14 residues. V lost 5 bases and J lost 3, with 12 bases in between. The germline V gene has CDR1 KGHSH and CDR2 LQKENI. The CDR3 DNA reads TGTGCCAGCTCAACATCGGGACAAACAGATACGCAGTATTTT. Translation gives CASSTSGQTDTQYF.

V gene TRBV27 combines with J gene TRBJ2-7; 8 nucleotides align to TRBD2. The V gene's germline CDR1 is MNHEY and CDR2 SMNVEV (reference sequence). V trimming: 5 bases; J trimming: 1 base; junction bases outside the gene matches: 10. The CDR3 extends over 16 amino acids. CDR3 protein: CASSPTLLAVSYEQYF. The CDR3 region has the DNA TGTGCCAGCAGTCCTACTTTACTAGCGGTATCCTACGAGCAGTACTTC.

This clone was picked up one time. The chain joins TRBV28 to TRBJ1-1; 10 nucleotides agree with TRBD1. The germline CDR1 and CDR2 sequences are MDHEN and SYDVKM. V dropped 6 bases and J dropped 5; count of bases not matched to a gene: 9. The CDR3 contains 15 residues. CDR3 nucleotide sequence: TGTGCCAGCAGGTACTACGGGACAGGGGAAACTGAAGCTTTCTTT. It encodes CASRYYGTGETEAFF.

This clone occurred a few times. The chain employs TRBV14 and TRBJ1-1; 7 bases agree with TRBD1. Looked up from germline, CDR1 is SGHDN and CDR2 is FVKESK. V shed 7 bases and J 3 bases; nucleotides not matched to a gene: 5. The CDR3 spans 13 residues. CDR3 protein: CASKRQGDTEAFF. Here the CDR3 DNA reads TGTGCCAGCAAACGACAGGGTGACACTGAAGCTTTCTTT.

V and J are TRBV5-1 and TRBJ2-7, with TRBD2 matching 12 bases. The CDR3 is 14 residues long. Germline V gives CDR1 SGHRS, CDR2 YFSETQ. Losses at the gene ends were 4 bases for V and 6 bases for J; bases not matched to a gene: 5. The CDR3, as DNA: TGCGCCAGCAGCCAGACTAGCGGGGGACTCGAGCAGTACTTC. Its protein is CASSQTSGGLEQYF. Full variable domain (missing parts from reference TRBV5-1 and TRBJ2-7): KAGVTQTPRYLIKTRGQQVTLSCSPISGHRSVSWYQQTPGQGLQFLFEYFSETQRNKGNFPGRFSGRQFSNSRSEMNVSTLELGDSALYLCASSQTSGGLEQYFGPGTRLTVT.

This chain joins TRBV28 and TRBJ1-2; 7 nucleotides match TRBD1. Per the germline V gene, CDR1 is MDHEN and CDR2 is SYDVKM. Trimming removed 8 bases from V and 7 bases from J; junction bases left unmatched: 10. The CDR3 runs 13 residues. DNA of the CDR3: TGTGCCAGCCGGGTTCAGGGGGGTTCTGGCTACACCTTC. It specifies CASRVQGGSGYTF.

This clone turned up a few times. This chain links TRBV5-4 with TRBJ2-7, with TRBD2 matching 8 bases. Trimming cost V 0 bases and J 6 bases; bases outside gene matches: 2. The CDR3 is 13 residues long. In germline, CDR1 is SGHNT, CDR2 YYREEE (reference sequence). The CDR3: CASSLVRGAEQYF. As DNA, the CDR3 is TGTGCCAGCAGCTTGGTGCGGGGGGCCGAGCAGTACTTC.

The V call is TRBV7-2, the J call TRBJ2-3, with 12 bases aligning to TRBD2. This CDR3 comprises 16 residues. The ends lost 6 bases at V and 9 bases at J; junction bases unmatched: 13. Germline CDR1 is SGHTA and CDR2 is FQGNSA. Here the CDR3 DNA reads TGTGCCAGCAGTTACGGACTAGCGGGGAGCGAGGGGACGCAGTATTTT. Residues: CASSYGLAGSEGTQYF.

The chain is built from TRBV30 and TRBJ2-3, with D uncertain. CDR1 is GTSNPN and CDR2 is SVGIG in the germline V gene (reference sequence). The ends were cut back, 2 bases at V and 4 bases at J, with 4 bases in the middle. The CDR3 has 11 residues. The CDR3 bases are TGTGCCTGGAGTCTCGCAGATACGCAGTATTTT. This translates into CAWSLADTQYF.

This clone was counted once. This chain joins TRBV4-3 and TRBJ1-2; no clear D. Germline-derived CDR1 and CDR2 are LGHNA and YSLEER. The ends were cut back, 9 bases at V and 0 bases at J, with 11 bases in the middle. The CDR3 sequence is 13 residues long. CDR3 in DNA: TGCGCCAGTGGAGGGCCTACTAACTATGGCTACACCTTC. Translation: CASGGPTNYGYTF.